Below, 19 T cell receptor beta chains from the same sample are listed, as sequenced in a study of PD-1 blockade in mismatch repair-deficient tumors. Method: immunoSEQ multiplex PCR; TCRdb's copy keeps in-frame clones and lacks some. The repertoire holds some 66,000 clones, with around 88% as singletons. The material sequenced was peripheral blood, taken 52 weeks after starting pembrolizumab. The receptors stem from an adult with mismatch repair-deficient cancer.

The genes are TRBV2 and TRBJ1-5; TRBD1 aligns across 8 bases. V lost 4 bases to trimming and J lost 1 base; unmatched junction nucleotides: 6. The germline gives CDR1 SNHLY, CDR2 FYNNEI. The CDR3 spans 16 residues. CDR3 in DNA: TGTGCCAGCAGTGGACAGACAGGGGAAAGCAATCAGCCCCAGCATTTT. Translation: CASSGQTGESNQPQHF.

The chain recombines TRBV29-1 with TRBJ2-5; D is uncertain. V dropped 7 bases and J dropped 3 bases, with 9 bases sitting between them. CDR1 is SQVTM, CDR2 ANQGSEA, per germline. The CDR3 extends over 11 amino acids. This CDR3 reads CSALRKETQYF. CDR3 sequence (DNA): TGCAGCGCGCTTCGAAAAGAGACCCAGTACTTC. The full variable domain, completed using reference TRBV29-1 and TRBJ2-5, is SAVISQKPSRDICQRGTSLTIQCQVDSQVTMMFWYRQQPGQSLTLIATANQGSEATYESGFVIDKFPISRPNLTFSTLTVSNMSPEDSSIYLCSALRKETQYFGPGTRLLVL.

The V and J genes are TRBV13 and TRBJ2-3, with TRBD2 matching over 11 bases. The germline V gene has CDR1 PRHDT and CDR2 FYEKMQ (reference sequence). V was pared by 5 bases and J by 0 bases, with 4 bases of the junction left unmatched. The CDR3 runs to 16 residues. The CDR3 region is CASSLRTSGSTDTQYF. DNA for the CDR3: TGTGCCAGCAGCCTTCGGACTAGCGGGAGCACAGATACGCAGTATTTT.

This chain uses TRBV6-1 with TRBJ1-4; the D gene is possibly TRBD1 (6 bases). Per the germline V gene, CDR1 is MNHNS and CDR2 is SASEGT. The CDR3 length is 15 residues. The V end was cut by 8 bases, the J end by 7 bases, with 20 bases between. DNA for the CDR3: TGTGCCAGCTCGTGGCGGGGGGGGCCGGCTGAAAAACTGTTTTTT. Translation gives CASSWRGGPAEKLFF.

This clone has only a few counts. The V gene is TRBV7-3, the J gene TRBJ2-1; D might be TRBD1 (6 bases). Trimming took off 5 bases at V and 1 base at J, with 12 bases between the two ends. The CDR3 loop spans 15 amino acids. The germline gives CDR1 SGHTA, CDR2 FQGTGA. The CDR3 bases are TGTGCCAGCAGCCTCGAGGGGGAGTCCTACAATGAGCAGTTCTTC. Protein sequence: CASSLEGESYNEQFF. The complete variable domain, with remaining parts taken from reference TRBV7-3 and TRBJ2-1, reads GAGVSQTPSNKVTEKGKYVELRCDPISGHTALYWYRQSLGQGPEFLIYFQGTGAADDSGLPNDRFFAVRPEGSVSTLKIQRTERGDSAVYLCASSLEGESYNEQFFGPGTRLTVL.

Worth noting for this clone: At one of its ends the junction is not consistent with the germline gene, which may arise from a read error. J is TRBJ2-7 and V is TRBV4-1; D assignment may be TRBD1 or TRBD2 (6 bases each). CDR1 and CDR2 (germline): MGHRA, YSYEKL. This CDR3 is 13 amino acids long. The DNA of the CDR3 is TGCGCCAGCAGCCAAGCCCCCGGGGGCCAGATAGACTTC. Its translation: CASSQAPGGQIDF.

This clone was found once. The chain carries TRBV7-9 and TRBJ2-5; no clear D gene. Trimming cost V 5 bases and J 2 bases, with 9 bases left between them. Germline V gives CDR1 SEHNR, CDR2 FQNEAQ (reference sequence). The CDR3 runs to 13 residues. The CDR3 DNA is TGTGCCAGCAGCCTCGGGCTTCAAGAGACCCAGTACTTC. Protein: CASSLGLQETQYF.

The chain employs TRBV4-1 and TRBJ1-5, with 8 bases matching TRBD1. Trimming removed 2 bases from V and 4 bases from J; junction bases left unmatched: 7. CDR1 is MGHRA and CDR2 is YSYEKL in the germline V gene. This CDR3 has 16 amino acids. CDR3 sequence: CASSQSGQGRNQPQHF. CDR3 in DNA: TGCGCCAGCAGCCAATCCGGACAGGGTAGGAATCAGCCCCAGCATTTT.

V is TRBV10-3 and J is TRBJ1-1, with no clear D. CDR1 ENHRY and CDR2 SYGVKD come from the germline V gene. V dropped 2 bases and J dropped 1 base, with 8 bases sitting between them. CDR3 size: 14 residues. For the CDR3, the DNA is TGTGCCATCAGTGAGAAGATCTCGAACACTGAAGCTTTCTTT. Its translation: CAISEKISNTEAFF.

V and J are TRBV11-3 and TRBJ2-2; D is ambiguous. V shed 0 bases and J shed 8 bases, with 10 bases lying between them. Germline V gene data show CDR1 as SGHNT and CDR2 as YENEEA. The length of the CDR3 is 14 residues. The CDR3 sequence is CASSLEGWRGELFF. The DNA for the CDR3 is TGTGCCAGCAGCTTAGAAGGTTGGCGAGGGGAGCTGTTTTTT.

V gene TRBV7-9 combines with J gene TRBJ1-5; D is unresolved. CDR3 length: 14 residues. Trimming shortened V by 5 bases and J by 1 base, and 9 bases separated the two germline ends. Germline lookup yields CDR1 SEHNR and CDR2 FQNEAQ (reference sequence). The CDR3 loop reads CASSPAGSNQPQHF. The DNA of the CDR3 is TGTGCCAGCAGCCCCGCCGGGAGCAATCAGCCCCAGCATTTT.

Written as DNA, the CDR3 is TGCGCCAGCAGCCCAGGGGGTACTCCTAACTATGGCTACACCTTC. Its protein is CASSPGGTPNYGYTF. This sequence joins TRBV4-3 and TRBJ1-2, with 7 bases that match TRBD1. The germline V gene encodes CDR1 LGHNA and CDR2 YSLEER. The V gene end was trimmed by 4 bases and the J gene end by 0 bases; junction bases not matched to a gene: 5. The length of the CDR3 is 15 residues.

This chain links TRBV11-2 with TRBJ2-7; no firm D call. Trimming stripped 4 bases from V and 3 bases from J, with 7 bases between. Germline V CDR1 and CDR2: SGHAT, FQNNGV. The CDR3 totals 12 residues. CDR3 sequence (DNA): TGTGCCAGCAGCTCCACCCTCTACGAGCAGTACTTC. This gives the protein CASSSTLYEQYF.

V and J are TRBV7-9 and TRBJ2-6; D unresolved. CDR3 length equals 16 residues. Germline loops: CDR1 SEHNR, CDR2 FQNEAQ (reference sequence). Between the trimmed V and J ends, which lost 5 bases and 0 bases, there was a span of 11 bases. CDR3 region: CASSLGPISGANVLTF. In nucleotides, the CDR3 is TGTGCCAGCAGCCTTGGACCCATCTCTGGGGCCAACGTCCTGACTTTC. The variable domain in full, completed from reference TRBV7-9 and TRBJ2-6, reads DTGVSQNPRHKITKRGQNVTFRCDPISEHNRLYWYRQTLGQGPEFLTYFQNEAQLEKSRLLSDRFSAERPKGSFSTLEIQRTEQGDSAMYLCASSLGPISGANVLTFGAGSRLTVL.

The chain carries TRBV5-1 and TRBJ2-7; D not resolved. Germline CDR1 SGHRS, CDR2 YFSETQ. The germline V and J ends were trimmed by 1 base and 1 base, with 9 bases remaining between them. This CDR3 has 14 amino acids. The CDR3 nucleotides are TGCGCCAGCAGCTTGAGTGGGCTTTCCTACGAGCAGTACTTC. It translates to CASSLSGLSYEQYF.

The V gene is TRBV5-1, the J gene TRBJ2-7; D is ambiguous. Germline CDR1 reads SGHRS; CDR2 reads YFSETQ. This CDR3 region has 14 residues. With 0 bases removed from V and 0 bases from J, the gap between germline ends came to 7 bases. The CDR3 loop reads CASSLGVSSYEQYF. In DNA, the CDR3 is TGCGCCAGCAGCTTGGGTGTCAGCTCCTACGAGCAGTACTTC.

This chain links TRBV4-2 with TRBJ2-5; TRBD1 aligns across 8 bases. The closer fit of TRBJ2-7 to the DNA end suggests the J call may be wrong. The CDR3 is made up of 14 amino acids. From germline, CDR1 is LGHNA and CDR2 YNFKEQ. CDR3 coding DNA: TGTGCCAGCAGCTATTGGACAGGGACCTACGAGCAGTACTTC. Its protein is CASSYWTGTYEQYF.

The chain is built from TRBV29-1 and TRBJ2-1, with D uncertain. CDR1 is SQVTM, CDR2 ANQGSEA, per germline. Trimming stripped 1 base from V and 4 bases from J, with 14 bases between. This CDR3 contains 15 residues. CDR3 sequence (DNA): TGCAGCGTTGAAGGGCGTCAACTGGCATACAATGAGCAGTTCTTC. This translates into CSVEGRQLAYNEQFF.

The chain links TRBV19 to TRBJ1-4; 10 bases match TRBD1. Trimming cost V 6 bases and J 8 bases; bases outside gene matches: 6. Germline V gene sequence: CDR1 LNHDA, CDR2 SQIVND (reference sequence). This CDR3 contains 14 residues. The CDR3 protein is CASRAGTGVEKLFF. For the CDR3, the DNA is TGTGCCAGTAGGGCCGGGACAGGGGTCGAAAAACTGTTTTTT.